This T cell receptor beta chain derives from a study of shared clonotypes between healthy human individuals. About the research overall: Used for every donor were three CD4 naive, three CD4 memory, two CD8 naive and one CD8 memory plate.

For sorted subsets, 150 to 250 ng DNA per replicate equaled about 31,000 T cell genomes. The table came from immunoSEQ multiplex PCR; TCRdb's copy has only in-frame clones and leaves some out. Here the sample spans around 2.1 million clones, 85% to 95% being singletons. Naive CD8 populations comprised CD45RO-negative cells positively selected for CCR7, excluding terminally differentiated effector memory CD45RA+ cells. Recent vaccinations or acute infections were absent in the healthy HIV-negative adult donors. With respect to this clone: Other DNA variants within this sample encode the same CDR3.

The trim removed 0 bases at V and 0 bases at J, leaving 2 bases unmatched. The CDR3 runs to 16 residues. Looked up from germline, CDR1 is PRHDT and CDR2 is FYEKMQ (reference sequence). The receptor comes from a man aged 18 to 30 in good health. Some clones in this sample may be carry-over from other donors' samples. V and J are TRBV13 and TRBJ2-1; TRBD2 aligns across 7 bases. The sequenced material came from naive CD8+ T cells from PBMCs. CDR3 nucleotides: TGTGCCAGCAGCTTAGGCGGGGGGAGCTCCTACAATGAGCAGTTCTTC. This sequence encodes CASSLGGGSSYNEQFF.